The next 7 T cell receptor beta chains were all read from a single sample in a study of vaccination and CD4 T cells after COVID-19. The treatment is: roughly 10-day PBMC culture with coronavirus spike peptide pools or control peptides (ViraFEST assay). An Oncomine TCR Beta short-read assay was used to sequence the DNA from cultured CD4+ T cells. TCRdb reprocessed the PCR reads with MiXCR, giving one entry per CDR3 protein. The data contain almost 5,500 distinct CDR3 sequences, around 71% of them singletons. Antigens of these TCRs are unknown. The sample was CD4+ T cells from blood, cultured in vitro. The source of these receptors is a human donor who had recovered from COVID-19.

The J gene is TRBJ1-1, the V gene TRBV30; no clear D. The germline V and J ends were trimmed by 2 bases and 10 bases, with 14 bases remaining between them. This CDR3 has 12 residues. Per germline, CDR1 GTSNPN and CDR2 SVGIG (reference sequence). DNA for the CDR3: TGTGCCTGGAGTCCCGGTCCTAAGGGAGCTTTCTTT. Translating it yields CAWSPGPKGAFF.

The genes are TRBV29-1 and TRBJ1-1, with no clear D. The germline gives CDR1 SQVTM, CDR2 ANQGSEA. CDR3 length equals 10 residues. Trimming shortened V by 6 bases and J by 5 bases, and 7 bases separated the two germline ends. CDR3 sequence: CSVQETEAFF. In DNA, the CDR3 is TGCAGCGTCCAGGAGACTGAAGCTTTCTTT.

The genes are TRBV5-1 and TRBJ1-2; 9 nucleotides align to TRBD1. V was clipped by 2 bases and J by 2 bases; unmatched bases: 4. The CDR3 has 15 amino acids. The germline V gene encodes CDR1 SGHRS and CDR2 YFSETQ. The DNA for the CDR3 is TGCGCCAGCAGCTTAAATACAGGGGGCAACTATGGCTACACCTTC. This codes for CASSLNTGGNYGYTF.

V and J are TRBV2 and TRBJ2-7; a weak D match, TRBD1 (5 bases). The length of the CDR3 is 14 residues. CDR1 is SNHLY and CDR2 is FYNNEI in the germline V gene. V was clipped by 5 bases and J by 7 bases, with 18 bases between them. In DNA, the CDR3 is TGTGCCAGCAGTTACAGTATGACAGTACTAGAGCAGTACTTC. It encodes CASSYSMTVLEQYF.

The genes are TRBV29-1 and TRBJ2-3; 8 nucleotides align to TRBD2. CDR1 and CDR2 from the germline V gene are SQVTM and ANQGSEA. Unmatched junction bases numbered 7, after V lost 7 bases and J lost 1 base. The CDR3 contains 14 residues. CDR3 residues: CSAGVGLGTDTQYF. CDR3 in DNA: TGCAGCGCCGGCGTGGGACTAGGCACAGATACGCAGTATTTT.

The V call is TRBV4-1, the J call TRBJ2-6; 9 bases fit TRBD1. Trimming at V came to 4 bases and at J to 0 bases, leaving 7 bases not matched to a gene. Germline V gene lookup returns CDR1 MGHRA and CDR2 YSYEKL. The CDR3 is 18 amino acids. CDR3 sequence: CASSPPGQGSSGANVLTF. The CDR3 DNA is TGCGCCAGCAGCCCTCCGGGACAGGGCTCCTCTGGGGCCAACGTCCTGACTTTC.

This clonotype was found a few times. The CDR3 DNA sequence: TGTGCCAGCAGCTTAACCTCCGGACTAGCGGGACCCGGGGAGCTGTTTTTT. This encodes CASSLTSGLAGPGELFF. The chain uses TRBV7-3 and TRBJ2-2, with TRBD2 identical over 12 bases. The CDR3 spans 17 residues. Germline V CDR1 and CDR2: SGHTA, FQGTGA. After removal of 0 bases from V and 6 bases from J, the junction contained 5 bases not matched to a gene.